This T cell receptor beta chain is from a study of vaccination and CD4 T cells after COVID-19. Overall study context: Post-vaccine sampling followed dose two by a median about 70 days (range 14 to 241). Study-level results: When vaccine-specific clones from convalescent patients were examined, 304 of 307 were spike mono-reactive.

The germline V gene encodes CDR1 LNHDA and CDR2 SQIVND (reference sequence). This CDR3 contains 13 residues. V was shortened by 4 bases and J by 1 base, with 7 bases between the two germline ends. A note on this clonotype: Its antigen is not identified.

The Oncomine TCR Beta short-read assay generated sequence data from the DNA of cultured CD4+ T cells. Using the QIAamp micro DNA kit, genomic DNA was extracted from the CD4+ T cells that had been cultured. TCRdb re-called the PCR reads with MiXCR, one entry per CDR3 protein. The top ten clones hold roughly 15% of a sample with almost 20,000 distinct CDR3 sequences, 55% of them seen once. Treatment given: approximately nine-day PBMC culture with coronavirus spike peptide pools or control peptides (ViraFEST assay). Under the ViraFEST approach, antigen-specific T cells were expanded with peptide pools and TCRs subsequently sequenced.

This clonotype originated in a human donor who had recovered from COVID-19. The V gene is TRBV19, the J gene TRBJ1-1; D unresolved. The sequencing input was CD4+ T cells from blood, cultured in vitro. This CDR3 reads CASSNPANTEAFF. In nucleotides, the CDR3 is TGTGCCAGTAGTAACCCAGCGAACACTGAAGCTTTCTTT.